The entry that follows covers one T cell receptor beta chain sequence. Its matching antigen is unknown. V gave up 1 base and J gave up 5 bases; unmatched junction bases: 14. Germline V gene lookup returns CDR1 SGHTA and CDR2 FQGNSA. The CDR3 consists of 18 residues. TCRdb's copy holds only in-frame clones and misses some; the assay was immunoSEQ multiplex PCR. Of about 40,000 clones detected, around 87% appear once; the ten largest clones hold 3% to 4.5%. This specimen belongs to a study of OX40 agonist ivuxolimab in advanced cancers. For the study at large: Under the entry rules, prior anti-PD-1, anti-PD-L1 or anti-CTLA-4 therapy was allowed, and less than 50% had some. One hepatocellular carcinoma and a couple of cutaneous melanoma patients partially responded. Points from the study as a whole: The specificity for antigen of the expanded peripheral T cells was not determined. The study found that CD8+ T cells averaged more expanded clones than CD4+.

This TCR came from an adult with an advanced solid tumor such as melanoma, head and neck, liver or kidney cancer. The V gene is TRBV7-2, the J gene TRBJ1-1; 9 bases line up with TRBD1. The sample was CD4+ or CD8+ T cells sorted from blood, taken in a trial of the OX40 agonist ivuxolimab. The DNA of the CDR3 is TGTGCCAGCAGCTTAGAGGATCTTGGGGACAGGGTGTTGACTGAAGCTTTCTTT. The encoded protein is CASSLEDLGDRVLTEAFF.